The 5 T cell receptor beta chains below come from one sample, sequenced in a study of CD8 T cells in Susac syndrome. Reverse transcription of 0.5 to 1 ug RNA was performed with random hexamers. MiXCR was run by TCRdb on the immunoSEQ multiplex PCR reads, yielding one entry per CDR3 protein. The table lists about 400,000 distinct CDR3 sequences, around 83% of them singletons. Sequenced sample: CD8+ T cells from PBMCs. These receptors were taken from a human donor with multiple sclerosis.

The chain uses TRBV19 and TRBJ2-5; 14 nucleotides agree with TRBD2. Germline V CDR1 and CDR2: LNHDA, SQIVND (reference sequence). After removal of 0 bases from V and 4 bases from J, the junction contained 7 bases not matched to a gene. The CDR3 is made up of 18 amino acids. CDR3 protein: CASSIDTGTSGSGETQYF. CDR3 nucleotide sequence: TGTGCCAGTAGTATAGATACGGGGACTAGCGGGAGTGGAGAGACCCAGTACTTC.

The chain employs TRBV5-4 and TRBJ1-2; D is perhaps TRBD1 (6 bases). Per the germline V gene, CDR1 is SGHNT and CDR2 is YYREEE (reference sequence). The CDR3 length is 14 residues. V dropped 2 bases and J dropped 2 bases, with 10 bases sitting between them. The CDR3 region has the DNA TGTGCCAGCAGCTTCGGGGGCGGCAACTATGGCTACACCTTC. It encodes CASSFGGGNYGYTF. The complete variable domain, with remaining parts taken from reference TRBV5-4 and TRBJ1-2, reads ETGVTQSPTHLIKTRGQQVTLRCSSQSGHNTVSWYQQALGQGPQFIFQYYREEENGRGNFPPRFSGLQFPNYSSELNVNALELDDSALYLCASSFGGGNYGYTFGSGTRLTVV.

The genes are TRBV4-1 and TRBJ2-7; D unclear. CDR3 size: 15 residues. Germline V gene data show CDR1 as MGHRA and CDR2 as YSYEKL. V was pared by 1 base and J by 1 base, with 11 bases between. The CDR3, as DNA: TGCGCCAGCAGCCAAGTCCTGGACGGTTCCTACGAGCAGTACTTC. Residues: CASSQVLDGSYEQYF.

This chain connects TRBV3-1 to TRBJ2-7, with TRBD1 identical over 9 bases. The CDR3 is 17 amino acids. The ends lost 3 bases at V and 5 bases at J; junction bases unmatched: 14. Germline V gene lookup returns CDR1 LGHDT and CDR2 YNNKEL (reference sequence). The CDR3 coding sequence is TGTGCCAGCAGCCAGGGCGAACAGGGGGCGTCCGCCCACGAGCAGTACTTC. It codes for CASSQGEQGASAHEQYF.

The chain has TRBV11-2 and TRBJ2-1, with 7 positions matching TRBD2. Germline lookup yields CDR1 SGHAT and CDR2 FQNNGV. The V segment lost 1 base and the J segment 10 bases; nucleotides outside the gene matches: 4. The CDR3 sequence is 13 residues long. CDR3 region: CASSLGASGEQFF. The CDR3 DNA follows: TGTGCCAGCAGCTTAGGTGCTAGCGGAGAGCAGTTCTTC.